This passage covers 20 T cell receptor beta chains from one sample sequenced in a study of T cell responses to AZD1222 COVID-19 vaccine. Libraries were prepared by immunoSEQ multiplex PCR; TCRdb keeps only in-frame clonotypes and omits some of them. The sample includes about 120,000 clones, 90% to 95% seen only once; the top ten take 2.5% to 3%. The sample in question was peripheral blood, obtained on day 0 of AZD1222 vaccination. Receptors originate from an adult in good health.

The rearrangement uses TRBV11-2 and TRBJ1-1; the D is unclear. CDR3 length: 14 amino acids. Trimming removed 0 bases from V and 8 bases from J, with 13 bases in between. The germline V gene encodes CDR1 SGHAT and CDR2 FQNNGV. For the CDR3, the DNA is TGTGCCAGCAGCTTAGATAACGTCGCTCCGGAAGCTTTCTTT. Translation: CASSLDNVAPEAFF. The full variable domain, rest sourced from reference TRBV11-2 and TRBJ1-1, is EAGVAQSPRYKIIEKRQSVAFWCNPISGHATLYWYQQILGQGPKLLIQFQNNGVVDDSQLPKDRFSAERLKGVDSTLKIQPAKLEDSAVYLCASSLDNVAPEAFFGQGTRLTVV.

In this sample, this clone turned up once. As DNA, the CDR3 is TGTGCCTGGGGTAGGCAGGGAGCCGGGGAGCTGTTTTTT. Protein: CAWGRQGAGELFF. The chain combines TRBV30 with TRBJ2-2; D is tentatively TRBD1 or TRBD2 (5 bases each). This CDR3 spans 13 amino acids. CDR1 is GTSNPN, CDR2 SVGIG, per germline (reference sequence). The ends were cut back, 5 bases at V and 6 bases at J, with 13 bases in the middle.

The chain combines TRBV4-3 with TRBJ1-4; D may be TRBD1 (6 bases). Trimming took 1 base from V and 7 from J, leaving 16 bases between them. This CDR3 is 16 amino acids long. Germline CDR1 reads LGHNA; CDR2 reads YSLEER. The DNA for the CDR3 is TGCGCCAGCAGCCAAGTACCCCCGGGGGGCGGTGAAAAACTGTTTTTT. It yields the protein CASSQVPPGGGEKLFF.

This rearrangement joins TRBV6-5 to TRBJ1-2, with 7 positions matching TRBD1. Unmatched junction bases numbered 6, after V lost 7 bases and J lost 1 base. This CDR3 region has 14 residues. Germline V gene lookup returns CDR1 MNHEY and CDR2 SVGAGI. CDR3 protein: CASINRGDNYGYTF. The CDR3 nucleotides read TGTGCCAGCATTAACAGGGGTGATAACTATGGCTACACCTTC.

The rearrangement uses TRBV10-3 and TRBJ2-5, with D possibly being TRBD1 or TRBD2 (5 bases each). The CDR3 is made up of 13 amino acids. From germline, CDR1 is ENHRY and CDR2 SYGVKD. V lost 7 bases, J lost 4 bases, and 13 bases lay in between. CDR3 protein: CAINQGVGETQYF. DNA of the CDR3: TGTGCCATCAACCAGGGAGTAGGAGAGACCCAGTACTTC.

The chain combines TRBV5-8 with TRBJ2-3; 10 bases are a match to TRBD2. V lost 6 bases and J lost 6; bases outside the gene matches: 13. Germline CDR1 SGHTS, CDR2 YDEGEE. The CDR3 contains 16 residues. CDR3 DNA: TGTGCCAGCATCCCCGGGACTAGCGTTGACGCGGATACGCAGTATTTT. This gives the protein CASIPGTSVDADTQYF.

The gene calls are TRBV6-2 or TRBV6-3 and TRBJ2-7; 8 bases are a match to TRBD2. Germline V lookup: CDR1 MNHEY, CDR2 SVGEGT. V trimming: 2 bases; J trimming: 0 bases; junction bases outside the gene matches: 9. The length of the CDR3 is 17 residues. The CDR3 region has the DNA TGTGCCAGCAGTTACGGGGTCGAGCGGGGGAGCTCCTACGAGCAGTACTTC. Protein: CASSYGVERGSSYEQYF.

The genes are TRBV5-1 and TRBJ1-2; TRBD1 aligns across 8 bases. V lost 0 bases, J lost 0 bases, and 1 base stayed unmatched. Per the germline V gene, CDR1 is SGHRS and CDR2 is YFSETQ. CDR3 length equals 15 residues. In DNA form, the CDR3 reads TGCGCCAGCAGCTTGGCGGACAGGGCTAACTATGGCTACACCTTC. Translated: CASSLADRANYGYTF.

The sample holds a few counts of this clone. The rearrangement joins TRBV29-1 to TRBJ2-3; D remains unclear. CDR1 is SQVTM, CDR2 ANQGSEA, per germline. The CDR3 has 11 residues. Trimming left V 7 bases short and J 5 bases short, with 10 bases between. Here the CDR3 reads CSAGNKDTQYF. The CDR3 DNA follows: TGCAGCGCCGGTAATAAAGATACGCAGTATTTT.

J is TRBJ2-7 and V is TRBV7-2, with 8 bases matching TRBD2. There are 13 residues in the CDR3. Germline V gene sequence: CDR1 SGHTA, CDR2 FQGNSA. J was trimmed by 2 bases and V by 7 bases; bases with no gene match: 4. DNA for the CDR3: TGTGCCAGCACCAGGACTAGCCCCTACGAGCAGTACTTC. It specifies CASTRTSPYEQYF.

V and J are TRBV7-2 and TRBJ1-2, with D maybe TRBD1 (5 bases). V lost 5 bases, J lost 8 bases, and 21 bases lay in between. This CDR3 has 15 residues. Per the germline V gene, CDR1 is SGHTA and CDR2 is FQGNSA. The chain's CDR3 is CASSQTRDVTLGYTF. The CDR3 region has the DNA TGTGCCAGCAGCCAGACCAGGGATGTTACACTCGGCTACACCTTC.

This clone is a singleton in its sample. J is TRBJ2-5 and V is TRBV27; possibly TRBD1 or TRBD2 for D (6 bases each). V was trimmed by 5 bases and J by 2 bases, leaving 18 bases between them. CDR3 length: 16 amino acids. Germline CDR1 MNHEY, CDR2 SMNVEV (reference sequence). Written as DNA, the CDR3 is TGTGCCAGCAGTAAGGGGGGTTGGGGTTTGCAAGAGACCCAGTACTTC. Translating it yields CASSKGGWGLQETQYF.

The CDR3 DNA follows: TGCGCCAGCAGTCCTGATCAGCCCCAGCATTTT. The encoded protein is CASSPDQPQHF. This chain uses TRBV23-1 with TRBJ1-5; D not certain. TRBV23-1 is noted as an ORF with a role that remains uncertain. This CDR3 has 11 residues. Trimming stripped 4 bases from V and 5 bases from J, with 3 bases between.

The chain is built from TRBV6-6 and TRBJ1-1, with D perhaps TRBD1 (6 bases). CDR1 MNHNY and CDR2 SVGAGI come from the germline V gene (reference sequence). The length of the CDR3 is 15 residues. V lost 2 bases, J lost 4 bases, and 14 bases lay in between. CDR3 region: CASSYPPHRATEAFF. The CDR3 nucleotides are TGTGCCAGCAGTTACCCCCCCCACAGGGCCACTGAAGCTTTCTTT.

This clone was seen just once. This rearrangement joins TRBV28 to TRBJ2-5; D is possibly TRBD2 (6 bases). Trimming left V 5 bases short and J 10 bases short, with 14 bases between. The CDR3 runs to 12 residues. Germline assignment: CDR1 MDHEN and CDR2 SYDVKM. The CDR3 DNA sequence: TGTGCCAGCAGTCAAACTAGGAGGGACCAGTACTTC. This codes for CASSQTRRDQYF.

CDR3 coding DNA: TGTGCCAGCAGCAAAGGGGCGGCTACCTACGAGCAGTACTTC. This codes for CASSKGAATYEQYF. V and J are TRBV21-1 and TRBJ2-7. TRBV21-1 is termed a pseudogene. This CDR3 has 14 amino acids.

This chain links TRBV6-5 with TRBJ2-1, with D possibly being TRBD1 (6 bases). The germline CDR1 and CDR2 sequences are MNHEY and SVGAGI. The CDR3 extends over 14 amino acids. V lost 9 bases, J lost 2 bases, and 14 bases lay in between. The CDR3 reads CASRGSPAYNEQFF. The CDR3 DNA reads TGTGCCAGTAGGGGGTCCCCCGCCTACAATGAGCAGTTCTTC.

The V and J genes are TRBV29-1 and TRBJ2-3; TRBD2 matches 7 bases. V lost 6 bases, J lost 2 bases, and 8 bases stayed unmatched. In germline, CDR1 is SQVTM, CDR2 ANQGSEA. This CDR3 contains 14 residues. The CDR3 DNA reads as TGCAGCGTAAGCGGGGCAGGATACACAGATACGCAGTATTTT. Translated: CSVSGAGYTDTQYF.

This chain connects TRBV2 to TRBJ2-7; tentative D call: TRBD2 (5 bases). The length of the CDR3 is 15 residues. V was trimmed by 4 bases and J by 4 bases, leaving 17 bases between them. CDR1 and CDR2 from the germline V gene are SNHLY and FYNNEI. The CDR3 nucleotides read TGTGCCAGCAGTGCGACTACCCCCTACAAATACGAGCAGTACTTC. Its translation is CASSATTPYKYEQYF.

The rearrangement links TRBV27 to TRBJ2-5; D is unclear. V lost 1 base to trimming and J lost 4 bases, with 4 bases between them. Germline CDR1 reads MNHEY; CDR2 reads SMNVEV (reference sequence). This CDR3 is 12 amino acids long. The CDR3 DNA is TGTGCCAGCAGTTTATTGGGAGAGACCCAGTACTTC. This sequence encodes CASSLLGETQYF.